A selection of T cell receptor beta chains follows, all from one sample in a study of T cell clones after liver transplantation. TCRdb's table, derived via immunoSEQ multiplex PCR, lists solely in-frame clones and lacks some. The table includes about 99,000 clones, 75% to 85% detected once. The source was CD4+ T cells from blood, collected before liver transplant. The receptors here all came from a human donor who received a liver transplant. Each CDR3 is given with its conserved first and last residue. D genes are given only for firm matches. The size field is filled for only some rows; it gives once, few, many or a size class.

J,length,size,V,D,DNA,CDR3
TRBJ1-2,14,-,TRBV6-4,-,TGTGCCAGCAGTGACTCACAGGGTCTCCGTGGCTACACCTTC,CASSDSQGLRGYTF
TRBJ2-1,14,-,TRBV28,TRBD2,TGTGCCAGCAGTTTACTAGCGGGAGGCAATGAGCAGTTCTTC,CASSLLAGGNEQFF
TRBJ1-3,15,-,TRBV19,-,TGTGCCAGTAGTATAGATCCCCAGAACGGAAACACCATATATTTT,CASSIDPQNGNTIYF
TRBJ2-1,13,-,TRBV5-4,TRBD2,TGTGCCAGCAGCGGAACTAGCGGTAATGAGCAGTTCTTC,CASSGTSGNEQFF
TRBJ2-1,12,-,TRBV29-1,TRBD1,TGCAGCGTTGGACAGGGTCTCAATGAGCAGTTCTTC,CSVGQGLNEQFF
TRBJ2-7,11,-,TRBV7-9,-,TGTGCCAGCAGCTCCCTCTCAGAGCAGTACTTC,CASSSLSEQYF
TRBJ1-4,14,-,TRBV7-9,-,TGTGCCAGCAGCTTAGGACTGAGTAATGAAAAACTGTTTTTT,CASSLGLSNEKLFF
TRBJ2-7,12,-,TRBV30,-,TGTGCCTGGAGTGAGACAGATTGGGAGCAGTACTTC,CAWSETDWEQYF
TRBJ1-2,16,-,TRBV19,-,TGTGCCAGTAGTCCCTCCGGGATCTCTTCTTCCTATGGCTACACCTTC,CASSPSGISSSYGYTF
TRBJ2-7,16,-,TRBV2,-,TGTGCCAGCCGTAGAGCGACCGGGACTGGGGCGGTGGAGCAGTACTTC,CASRRATGTGAVEQYF
TRBJ2-7,11,-,TRBV20-1,-,TGCAGTGCACACAGGGAGGGCGAGCAGTACTTC,CSAHREGEQYF
TRBJ1-3,14,-,TRBV11-2,-,TGTGCCAGCAGCCCCAGATCCGATGGAAACACCATATATTTT,CASSPRSDGNTIYF
TRBJ1-2,13,-,TRBV18,-,TGTGCCAGCTCACCCATCGATAACTATGGCTACACCTTC,CASSPIDNYGYTF
TRBJ2-2,20,-,TRBV5-1,TRBD2,TGCGCCAGCAGCTTCCCCCTACTAGCGGGGGGGCGGCCCAACACCGGGGAGCTGTTTTTT,CASSFPLLAGGRPNTGELFF
TRBJ2-3,15,-,TRBV19,-,TGTGCCAGTAGTATGCTGGGGATAAGAGCAGATACGCAGTATTTT,CASSMLGIRADTQYF
TRBJ2-5,12,-,TRBV6-5,-,TGTGCCAGCAGTCGGGACCTGGAGACCCAGTACTTC,CASSRDLETQYF
TRBJ2-3,15,-,TRBV28,TRBD1,TGTGCCAGCAGTTGGACAGGACCCAGCACAGATACGCAGTATTTT,CASSWTGPSTDTQYF
TRBJ2-7,14,-,TRBV27,TRBD2,TGTGCCAGCAGGGGACTAGCGGGAAGGTACGAGCAGTACTTC,CASRGLAGRYEQYF
TRBJ1-2,16,-,TRBV4-3,TRBD1,TGCGCCAGCAGCCAGGATCGACAGGGTTCTAACTATGGCTACACCTTC,CASSQDRQGSNYGYTF
TRBJ2-7,15,-,TRBV4-2,TRBD2,TGTGCCAGCAGCCAAGCTAGCGGGATATCCTACGAGCAGTACTTC,CASSQASGISYEQYF
TRBJ1-4,11,-,TRBV19,-,TGTGCCAGTAGGACAAAGGAAAAACTGTTTTTT,CASRTKEKLFF
TRBJ2-7,16,-,TRBV19,TRBD2,TGTGCCAGTAGTCGGCTAGCGGGAGGGCAGAGGTACGAGCAGTACTTC,CASSRLAGGQRYEQYF
TRBJ2-5,15,once,TRBV14,-,TGTGCCAGCAGCCAAGATATACGGGGTTTGGAGACCCAGTACTTC,CASSQDIRGLETQYF
TRBJ1-2,13,-,TRBV7-3,-,TGTGCCAGCAGCCTACCGGGTGGCTATGGCTACACCTTC,CASSLPGGYGYTF
TRBJ2-3,17,-,TRBV18,TRBD2,TGTGCCAGCTCACCACAGGGGTTGGCGGGAGCGCAAGATACGCAGTATTTT,CASSPQGLAGAQDTQYF
TRBJ1-6,14,few,TRBV4-2,-,TGTGCCAGCAGCCAAGGCCAGGTGAATTCACCCCTCCACTTT,CASSQGQVNSPLHF
TRBJ1-4,15,-,TRBV7-2,TRBD1,TGTGCCAGCAGCTCCGGACAGGGGAGAAATGAAAAACTGTTTTTT,CASSSGQGRNEKLFF
TRBJ2-7,14,-,TRBV25-1,TRBD1,TGTGCCAGCAGTGAAGGGACAGGGCCCCACGAGCAGTACTTC,CASSEGTGPHEQYF
TRBJ2-7,11,-,TRBV2,-,TGTGCCAGCAGTGAACAGATCCGCTTGCACTTC,CASSEQIRLHF
TRBJ1-4,16,-,TRBV7-9,TRBD1,TGTGCCAGCAGCTACCCCCCAGGGGGCGCGAATGAAAAACTGTTTTTT,CASSYPPGGANEKLFF
TRBJ1-4,15,-,TRBV19,-,TGTGCCAGTAGCGGGACATTCCCAACTAATGAAAAACTGTTTTTT,CASSGTFPTNEKLFF
TRBJ2-6,17,-,TRBV9,TRBD1,TGTGCCAGCAGCCCCCGGGACAGGCCCTCGGGGGCCAACGTCCTGACTTTC,CASSPRDRPSGANVLTF
TRBJ1-5,14,-,TRBV2,TRBD1,TGTGCCAGCAGCGGGGACAGGGTCAATCAGCCCCAGCATTTT,CASSGDRVNQPQHF
TRBJ2-5,13,-,TRBV7-2,-,TGTGCCAGCAGCCAGACATACCAAGAGACCCAGTACTTC,CASSQTYQETQYF
TRBJ2-3,15,-,TRBV28,-,TGTGCCAGCAGTTACGGGCCGGGGAGCACAGATACGCAGTATTTT,CASSYGPGSTDTQYF
TRBJ1-5,13,-,TRBV18,-,TGTGCCAGCTCCCGGTCCTCCAATCAGCCCCAGCATTTT,CASSRSSNQPQHF
TRBJ2-1,16,-,TRBV19,-,TGTGCCAGTAGTCCCCCCGGCGGAGACTCCTACAATGAGCAGTTCTTC,CASSPPGGDSYNEQFF
TRBJ2-7,15,-,TRBV28,TRBD1,TGTGCCAGCAGTTCGTCCGGGACAGGGAGGTACGAGCAGTACTTC,CASSSSGTGRYEQYF
TRBJ1-5,15,-,TRBV11-1,-,TGTGCCAGCAGCTTGAGCAGGGGCCAGGGGCAGCCCCAGCATTTT,CASSLSRGQGQPQHF
TRBJ1-5,16,-,TRBV19,TRBD1,TGTGCCAGTAGTTTCACAGGGGGCGGCATGGTTCAGCCCCAGCATTTT,CASSFTGGGMVQPQHF
TRBJ1-1,13,-,TRBV27,-,TGTGCCAGCAGTTCCCGAGTGAACACTGAAGCTTTCTTT,CASSSRVNTEAFF
TRBJ2-7,14,-,TRBV6-5,-,TGTGCCAGCAGTTATGGGCGAAGAGACTACGAGCAGTACTTC,CASSYGRRDYEQYF
TRBJ1-4,13,once,TRBV5-1,-,TGCGCCAGCAGTTCCAGGGTTGGGGAAAAACTGTTTTTT,CASSSRVGEKLFF
TRBJ1-4,17,few,TRBV2,TRBD1,TGTGCCAGCAGTGATATCGCTTGGACAGGGAGTAATGAAAAACTGTTTTTT,CASSDIAWTGSNEKLFF
TRBJ2-7,11,-,TRBV28,TRBD2,TGTGTGGCGGGGAGGGCCTACGAGCAGTACTTC,CVAGRAYEQYF
TRBJ2-3,13,-,TRBV30,TRBD2,TGTGCCTGGAGTCCGGGGGGGCAAGATACGCAGTATTTT,CAWSPGGQDTQYF
TRBJ2-2,14,-,TRBV6-6,-,TGTGCCAGCAGTTACATTCAGGGCCCCGGGGAGCTGTTTTTT,CASSYIQGPGELFF
TRBJ1-6,12,-,TRBV25-1,-,TGTGCCAGCAGAGGGGACAATTCACCCCTCCACTTT,CASRGDNSPLHF
TRBJ2-1,13,-,TRBV19,TRBD2,TGTGCCATCGGGACTAGCTCCTACAATGAGCAGTTCTTC,CAIGTSSYNEQFF